This T cell receptor beta chain was identified during a study of blood T cell repertoires in COVID-19. Some clones are missing from TCRdb's copy, which holds only in-frame ones; the method was immunoSEQ multiplex PCR. Of 400,000 or so clones listed, roughly 90% are singletons. CDR3 length equals 15 residues. The V and J ends lost 7 bases and 5 bases respectively, with 19 bases between them. The germline gives CDR1 KGHDR, CDR2 SFDVKD. The receptor was isolated from a man aged 18 to 30 with COVID-19, enrolled during active disease. Sample: peripheral blood. V gene TRBV24-1 combines with J gene TRBJ2-5, with a possible D match to TRBD1 (5 bases). CDR3: CATSPGNRRWETQYF. The CDR3, as DNA: TGTGCCACCAGCCCCGGTAACAGGCGTTGGGAGACCCAGTACTTC.